These 10 T cell receptor beta chains originate from one sample sequenced in a study of cytomegalovirus exposure and HLA in healthy donors. This table comes from immunoSEQ multiplex PCR, and its TCRdb copy is limited to in-frame clones, with some not included. The repertoire holds about 110,000 clones, with roughly 89% as singletons. Sequenced input: PBMCs. These receptor sequences come from a woman aged 18-29 years in good health and CMV-seronegative.

This clone was counted a few times. V usage is TRBV6-5 and J usage is TRBJ2-7; weak D call: TRBD2 (6 bases). The CDR3 extends over 14 amino acids. Trimming took off 6 bases at V and 6 bases at J, with 18 bases between the two ends. Germline V CDR1 and CDR2: MNHEY, SVGAGI. The CDR3 loop is CASRRDQILREQYF. For the CDR3, the DNA is TGTGCCAGCAGGCGGGACCAGATACTTCGCGAGCAGTACTTC.

The V call is TRBV30, the J call TRBJ2-2; D not resolved. This CDR3 has 14 amino acids. Per the germline V gene, CDR1 is GTSNPN and CDR2 is SVGIG (reference sequence). Trimming removed 5 bases at V and 1 base at J, with 11 bases between. CDR3 protein: CAWGREVNTGELFF. The CDR3 region has the DNA TGTGCCTGGGGAAGAGAGGTGAACACCGGGGAGCTGTTTTTT.

There are a few counts of this clone. V usage is TRBV19 and J usage is TRBJ2-7, with TRBD2 matching 9 bases. CDR1 and CDR2 (germline): LNHDA, SQIVND (reference sequence). V dropped 5 bases and J dropped 4; count of bases not matched to a gene: 6. This CDR3 has 14 amino acids. The CDR3 region is CASSVSGSNYEQYF. DNA of the CDR3: TGTGCCAGTAGTGTTAGCGGGAGTAATTACGAGCAGTACTTC.

CDR3 residues: CASSRDREYEQYF. The DNA of the CDR3 is TGCGCCAGCAGCAGGGACAGGGAATACGAGCAGTACTTC. J is TRBJ2-7 and V is TRBV5-1; 9 bases align to TRBD1. V was clipped by 4 bases and J by 4 bases; unmatched bases: 3. Germline V gives CDR1 SGHRS, CDR2 YFSETQ. The CDR3 consists of 13 residues.

V is TRBV5-5 and J is TRBJ2-7, with 7 bases lining up with TRBD1. CDR3 size: 17 residues. V lost 0 bases and J lost 1; bases outside the gene matches: 10. In germline, CDR1 is SGHKS, CDR2 YYEKEE (reference sequence). CDR3 region: CASSLVNLGQLSYEQYF. CDR3 bases: TGTGCCAGCAGCTTGGTAAATCTGGGACAGCTTTCCTACGAGCAGTACTTC.

The gene calls are TRBV6-5 and TRBJ2-5; D uncertain. Trimming pared 6 bases from V and 4 bases from J, leaving 6 bases between. From germline, CDR1 is MNHEY and CDR2 SVGAGI. The CDR3 contains 11 residues. CDR3 in DNA: TGTGCCAGCAGCTCCGGAGAGACCCAGTACTTC. Protein sequence: CASSSGETQYF.

The CDR3: CASSYTSGSTVEQYF. The CDR3 region has the DNA TGTGCCAGCAGCTACACTAGCGGGAGTACGGTCGAGCAGTACTTC. This chain connects TRBV11-3 to TRBJ2-7; 11 bases are shared with TRBD2. CDR1 SGHNT and CDR2 YENEEA come from the germline V gene. V gave up 4 bases and J gave up 6 bases; unmatched junction bases: 8. The CDR3 runs to 15 residues.

The chain is built from TRBV7-9 and TRBJ1-1, with a tentative D call TRBD1 (5 bases). V lost 1 base to trimming and J lost 3 bases, with 12 bases between them. The CDR3 runs to 15 residues. The germline V gene has CDR1 SEHNR and CDR2 FQNEAQ (reference sequence). This CDR3 is CASSLGARADTEAFF. For the CDR3, the DNA is TGTGCCAGCAGCTTAGGTGCCAGGGCGGACACTGAAGCTTTCTTT.

This chain uses TRBV5-1 with TRBJ2-3; possibly TRBD1 for D (5 bases). Germline V gene sequence: CDR1 SGHRS, CDR2 YFSETQ. The CDR3 runs to 15 residues. Trimming pared 0 bases from V and 1 base from J, leaving 9 bases between. This CDR3 is CASSLADSRTDTQYF. The DNA of the CDR3 is TGCGCCAGCAGCTTGGCCGACAGCCGCACAGATACGCAGTATTTT.

This clone appeared once. This chain links TRBV2 with TRBJ1-5; TRBD1 is a possible D gene (6 bases). In germline, CDR1 is SNHLY, CDR2 FYNNEI. Trimming pared 6 bases from V and 4 bases from J, leaving 16 bases between. The CDR3 covers 15 residues. Written as DNA, the CDR3 is TGTGCCAGCAGCGGACAGAGGTTCGTAAATCAGCCCCAGCATTTT. Translated: CASSGQRFVNQPQHF.